One sample yielded the 17 T cell receptor beta chains listed below, sequenced in a study of siplizumab effects on memory and regulatory T cells. The protocol was immunoSEQ multiplex PCR, while the TCRdb copy is restricted to in-frame clones and leaves out a portion. The repertoire consists of over 65,000 clones, with over 90% occurring once and the leading ten covering approximately 18%. The source material was CD8+ T cells sorted from blood. These receptors all stem from a human donor in good health.

This chain links TRBV18 with TRBJ2-7; maybe TRBD2 (6 bases). The germline CDR1 and CDR2 sequences are KGHSH and LQKENI. V was trimmed by 3 bases and J by 7 bases, leaving 22 bases between them. The CDR3 sequence is 16 residues long. CDR3: CASSPSTGTGVYEQYF. The CDR3 region has the DNA TGTGCCAGCTCACCCTCGACCGGGACGGGGGTGTATGAGCAGTACTTC.

This clone came up once. The chain couples TRBV4-2 to TRBJ2-7, with 10 bases aligning to TRBD2. Unmatched junction bases numbered 7, after V lost 1 base and J lost 7 bases. Looked up from germline, CDR1 is LGHNA and CDR2 is YNFKEQ. This CDR3 is built from 15 residues. The CDR3 is CASSQGLAGAEEQYF. The DNA of the CDR3 is TGTGCCAGCAGCCAAGGTCTAGCGGGGGCCGAGGAGCAGTACTTC.

This clone was seen just once. The rearrangement joins TRBV4-2 to TRBJ2-3, with 12 bases lining up with TRBD2. Looked up from germline, CDR1 is LGHNA and CDR2 is YNFKEQ. V was pared by 4 bases and J by 2 bases, with 4 bases of the junction left unmatched. The CDR3 sequence is 16 residues long. CDR3 sequence (DNA): TGTGCCAGCAGCCCCACTAGCGGGAGGCCCACAGATACGCAGTATTTT. It encodes CASSPTSGRPTDTQYF.

V is TRBV19 and J is TRBJ2-4; no firm D call. This CDR3 spans 12 amino acids. Trimming shortened V by 5 bases and J by 7 bases, and 9 bases separated the two germline ends. Germline CDR1 is LNHDA and CDR2 is SQIVND (reference sequence). The chain's CDR3 is CASSAPGNIQYF. CDR3 DNA: TGTGCCAGTAGTGCCCCCGGGAACATTCAGTACTTC.

The chain employs TRBV11-3 and TRBJ2-1; D could derive from TRBD1 or TRBD2 (5 bases each). The V gene's germline CDR1 is SGHNT and CDR2 YENEEA. V was pared by 0 bases and J by 12 bases, with 12 bases between. The CDR3 covers 13 residues. The CDR3 bases are TGTGCCAGCAGCTTAGATCTGGGGGACGGGCAGTTCTTC. This translates into CASSLDLGDGQFF.

The genes are TRBV18 and TRBJ2-7, with 11 bases that match TRBD1. The CDR3 covers 14 residues. Per the germline V gene, CDR1 is KGHSH and CDR2 is LQKENI. The ends lost 3 bases at V and 6 bases at J; junction bases unmatched: 4. The CDR3 nucleotides read TGTGCCAGCTCACCGGGACAGGGGGTGATCGAGCAGTACTTC. As protein: CASSPGQGVIEQYF.

The chain recombines TRBV9 with TRBJ2-1, with D unclear. The CDR3 contains 14 residues. Germline CDR1 reads SGDLS; CDR2 reads YYNGEE. V was shortened by 0 bases and J by 5 bases, with 9 bases between the two germline ends. The chain's CDR3 is CASSVGDEDNEQFF. CDR3 sequence (DNA): TGTGCCAGCAGCGTAGGTGATGAGGACAATGAGCAGTTCTTC.

The chain joins TRBV29-1 to TRBJ1-3, with unresolved D. The V end was cut by 4 bases, the J end by 0 bases, with 7 bases between. The germline V gene encodes CDR1 SQVTM and CDR2 ANQGSEA. There are 13 residues in the CDR3. CDR3 protein: CSVGGDSGNTIYF. The CDR3, as DNA: TGCAGCGTTGGGGGAGACTCTGGAAACACCATATATTTT.

The chain joins TRBV28 to TRBJ2-1; possible D gene TRBD2, 5 bases. The CDR3 consists of 15 residues. Germline V gene lookup returns CDR1 MDHEN and CDR2 SYDVKM. V dropped 4 bases and J dropped 4 bases, with 14 bases sitting between them. The CDR3 nucleotides are TGTGCCAGCAGTTCCCCTTCGGACTTTTACAATGAGCAGTTCTTC. It translates to CASSSPSDFYNEQFF.

The chain recombines TRBV7-3 with TRBJ2-7; D is perhaps TRBD2 (6 bases). CDR3 length equals 15 residues. Per germline, CDR1 SGHTA and CDR2 FQGTGA. V gave up 5 bases and J gave up 7 bases, with 21 bases separating them. The CDR3 DNA reads as TGTGCCAGCAGCCCTAACTCCGGGGACTTAAAGGAGCAGTACTTC. Translating it yields CASSPNSGDLKEQYF.

The rearrangement joins TRBV7-9 to TRBJ2-7, with D maybe TRBD2 (6 bases). V was pared by 1 base and J by 4 bases, with 8 bases between. Germline V gene sequence: CDR1 SEHNR, CDR2 FQNEAQ (reference sequence). The CDR3 consists of 13 residues. This CDR3 reads CASSLVGGYEQYF. For the CDR3, the DNA is TGTGCCAGCAGCTTAGTCGGGGGATACGAGCAGTACTTC.

This CDR3 reads CASGAGGELFF. Here the CDR3 DNA reads TGTGCCAGCGGTGCGGGCGGGGAGCTGTTTTTT. The genes are TRBV7-9 and TRBJ2-2; possible D gene TRBD2, 5 bases. V shed 8 bases and J shed 7 bases, with 8 bases lying between them. The CDR3 runs to 11 residues. The germline V gene has CDR1 SEHNR and CDR2 FQNEAQ (reference sequence).

The V call is TRBV7-8, the J call TRBJ2-7, with 7 bases identical to TRBD2. CDR1 and CDR2 (germline): SGHVS, FQNEAQ. The V and J ends lost 3 bases and 2 bases, in that order; junction bases with no gene match: 4. The CDR3 length is 14 residues. CDR3 residues: CASSLGGSAYEQYF. The CDR3 nucleotides read TGTGCCAGCAGCTTGGGCGGGAGCGCCTACGAGCAGTACTTC.

The rearrangement links TRBV13 to TRBJ2-2, with 15 bases identical to TRBD2. CDR3 length equals 18 residues. Per the germline V gene, CDR1 is PRHDT and CDR2 is FYEKMQ (reference sequence). With V trimmed by 2 bases and J by 5 bases, 6 bases remained unmatched. The CDR3 sequence: CASSLRGLAGGGTGELFF. The CDR3 coding sequence is TGTGCCAGCAGCTTACGGGGACTAGCGGGAGGAGGGACCGGGGAGCTGTTTTTT. Variable domain in full (rest from reference TRBV13 and TRBJ2-2): AAGVIQSPRHLIKEKRETATLKCYPIPRHDTVYWYQQGPGQDPQFLISFYEKMQSDKGSIPDRFSAQQFSDYHSELNMSSLELGDSALYFCASSLRGLAGGGTGELFFGEGSRLTVL.

The chain links TRBV6-5 to TRBJ2-5; no firm D call. CDR3 length: 14 amino acids. Germline CDR1 is MNHEY and CDR2 is SVGAGI. The germline V and J ends were trimmed by 2 bases and 2 bases, with 9 bases remaining between them. CDR3 coding DNA: TGTGCCAGCAGTTACGACGAGACTCAAGAGACCCAGTACTTC. Its translation is CASSYDETQETQYF.

CDR3 DNA sequence: TGTGCCAGCAGCTTAGGGAATCCTGTCGAGCAGTTCTTC. It specifies CASSLGNPVEQFF. The chain joins TRBV7-9 to TRBJ2-1, with D hard to call. The germline V gene encodes CDR1 SEHNR and CDR2 FQNEAQ (reference sequence). The CDR3 extends over 13 amino acids. The V end lost 1 base, the J end lost 10 bases, and 11 bases lay between the germline ends.

The chain recombines TRBV4-1 with TRBJ2-5; 8 nucleotides align to TRBD1. This CDR3 has 16 amino acids. CDR1 and CDR2 (germline): MGHRA, YSYEKL. With V trimmed by 4 bases and J by 0 bases, 7 bases remained unmatched. The DNA of the CDR3 is TGCGCCAGCAGCCGGAAGGGACAGGAGTACCAAGAGACCCAGTACTTC. Amino acids: CASSRKGQEYQETQYF.